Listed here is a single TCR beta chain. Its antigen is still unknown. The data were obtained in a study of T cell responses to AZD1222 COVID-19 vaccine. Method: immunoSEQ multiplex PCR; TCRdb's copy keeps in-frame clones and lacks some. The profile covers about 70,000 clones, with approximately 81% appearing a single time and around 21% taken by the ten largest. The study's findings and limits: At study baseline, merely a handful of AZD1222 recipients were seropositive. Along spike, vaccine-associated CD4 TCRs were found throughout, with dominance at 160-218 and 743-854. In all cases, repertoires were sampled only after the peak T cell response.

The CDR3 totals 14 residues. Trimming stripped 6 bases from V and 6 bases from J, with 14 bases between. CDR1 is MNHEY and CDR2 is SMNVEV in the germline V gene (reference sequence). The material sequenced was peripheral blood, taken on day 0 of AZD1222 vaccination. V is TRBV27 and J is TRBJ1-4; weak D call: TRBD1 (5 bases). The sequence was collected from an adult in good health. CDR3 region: CASRGLGGDEKLFF. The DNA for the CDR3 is TGTGCCAGCAGGGGGTTGGGGGGAGATGAAAAACTGTTTTTT.